This T cell receptor beta chain is drawn from a study of blood T cell repertoires in COVID-19. Whole-study context: Collection of acute and convalescent COVID-19 samples took place in the United States, Italy and Spain. PBMCs, B-cell-depleted T cells, or T cells provided the cDNA or gDNA that made up the material.

The study drew participants aged 18 to 89 years from under 30 US areas. Allocation to cohorts depended on clinical history reported by the participants. This table comes from immunoSEQ multiplex PCR, and its TCRdb copy is limited to in-frame clones, with some not included. The sample includes roughly 400,000 clones, 88% seen only once; the top ten take less than 1.5%. V was trimmed by 0 bases and J by 5 bases, leaving 14 bases between them. The CDR3 covers 15 residues. Germline-derived CDR1 and CDR2 are SGHRS and YFSETQ. The sequenced material came from PBMCs or T cells enriched from blood (not recorded which). This sequence joins TRBV5-1 and TRBJ2-5; tentatively, D is TRBD1 (6 bases). This sequence was found in a woman under 30 who had been exposed to COVID-19. The CDR3 region is CASSLVFGGRETQYF. CDR3 nucleotides: TGCGCCAGCAGCTTGGTGTTTGGGGGCAGGGAGACCCAGTACTTC.